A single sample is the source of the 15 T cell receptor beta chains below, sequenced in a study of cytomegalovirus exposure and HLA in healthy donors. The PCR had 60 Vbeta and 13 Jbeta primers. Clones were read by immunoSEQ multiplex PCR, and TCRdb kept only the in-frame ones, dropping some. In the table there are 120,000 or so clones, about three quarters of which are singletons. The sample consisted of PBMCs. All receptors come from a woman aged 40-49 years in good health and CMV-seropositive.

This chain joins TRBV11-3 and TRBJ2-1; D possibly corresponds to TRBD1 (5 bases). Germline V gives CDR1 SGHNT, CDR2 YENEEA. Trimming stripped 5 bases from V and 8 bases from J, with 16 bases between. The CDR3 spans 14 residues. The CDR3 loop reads CASSITGTDDEQFF. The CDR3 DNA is TGTGCCAGCAGCATCACAGGAACGGACGATGAGCAGTTCTTC.

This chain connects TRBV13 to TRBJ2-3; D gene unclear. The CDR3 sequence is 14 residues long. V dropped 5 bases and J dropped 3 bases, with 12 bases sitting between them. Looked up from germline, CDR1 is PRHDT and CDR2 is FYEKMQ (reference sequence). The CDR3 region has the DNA TGTGCCAGCAGCGCCCGATTTAGTACAGATACGCAGTATTTT. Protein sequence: CASSARFSTDTQYF.

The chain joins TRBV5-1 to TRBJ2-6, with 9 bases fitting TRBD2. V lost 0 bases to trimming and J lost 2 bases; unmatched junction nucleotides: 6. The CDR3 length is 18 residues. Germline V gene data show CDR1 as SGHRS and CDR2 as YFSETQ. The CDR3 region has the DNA TGCGCCAGCAGCTTGGCCGCCGCGGGGGGGACTGGGGCCAACGTCCTGACTTTC. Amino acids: CASSLAAAGGTGANVLTF.

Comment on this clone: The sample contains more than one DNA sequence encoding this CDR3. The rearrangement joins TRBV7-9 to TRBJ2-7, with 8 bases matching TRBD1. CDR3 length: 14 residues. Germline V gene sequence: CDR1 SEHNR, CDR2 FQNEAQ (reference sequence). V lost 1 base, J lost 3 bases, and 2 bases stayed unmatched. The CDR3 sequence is CASSLGDRGYEQYF. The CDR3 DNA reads TGTGCCAGCAGCTTAGGCGACAGGGGCTACGAGCAGTACTTC.

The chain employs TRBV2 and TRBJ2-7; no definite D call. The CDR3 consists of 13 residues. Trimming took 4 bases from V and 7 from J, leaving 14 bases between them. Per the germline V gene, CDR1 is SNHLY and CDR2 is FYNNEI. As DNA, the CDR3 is TGTGCCAGCAGTGGTGCGGAATTAGGAGAGCAGTACTTC. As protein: CASSGAELGEQYF.

CDR3 sequence: CASSEEQSNQPQHF. The CDR3 coding sequence is TGTGCCAGCAGTGAAGAACAAAGCAATCAGCCCCAGCATTTT. The chain has TRBV2 and TRBJ1-5; no clear D gene. The CDR3 is 14 residues long. Germline V gene lookup returns CDR1 SNHLY and CDR2 FYNNEI. The V end lost 1 base, the J end lost 1 base, and 5 bases lay between the germline ends.

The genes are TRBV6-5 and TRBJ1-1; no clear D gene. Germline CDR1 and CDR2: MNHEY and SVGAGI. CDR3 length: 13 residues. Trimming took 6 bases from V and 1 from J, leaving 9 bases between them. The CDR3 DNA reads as TGTGCCAGCAGGTCCCCAGGGAACACTGAAGCTTTCTTT. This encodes CASRSPGNTEAFF.

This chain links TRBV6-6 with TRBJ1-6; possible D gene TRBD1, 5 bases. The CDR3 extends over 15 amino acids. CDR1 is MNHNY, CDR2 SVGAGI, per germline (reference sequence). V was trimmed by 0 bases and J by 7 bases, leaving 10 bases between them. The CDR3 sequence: CASSYSKDTNSPLHF. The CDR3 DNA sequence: TGTGCCAGCAGTTACTCGAAGGACACAAATTCACCCCTCCACTTT.

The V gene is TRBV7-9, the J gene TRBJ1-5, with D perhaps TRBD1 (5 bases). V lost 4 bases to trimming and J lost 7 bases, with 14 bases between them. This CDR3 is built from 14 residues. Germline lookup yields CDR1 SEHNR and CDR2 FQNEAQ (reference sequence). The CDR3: CASSSGGIWQPQHF. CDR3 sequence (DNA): TGTGCCAGCAGCTCTGGGGGGATTTGGCAGCCCCAGCATTTT.

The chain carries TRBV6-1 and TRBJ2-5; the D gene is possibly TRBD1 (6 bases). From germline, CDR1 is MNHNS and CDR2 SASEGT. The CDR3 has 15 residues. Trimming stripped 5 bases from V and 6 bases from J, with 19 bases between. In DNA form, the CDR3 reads TGTGCCAGCAGTCCCGCCGGGACACCTCAACAGACCCAGTACTTC. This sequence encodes CASSPAGTPQQTQYF.

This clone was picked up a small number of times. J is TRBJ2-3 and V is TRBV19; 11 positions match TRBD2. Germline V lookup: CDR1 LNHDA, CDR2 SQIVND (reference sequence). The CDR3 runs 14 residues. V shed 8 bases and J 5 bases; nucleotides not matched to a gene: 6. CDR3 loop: CASVPSGGIDTQYF. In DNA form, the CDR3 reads TGTGCCAGTGTACCTAGCGGGGGGATAGATACGCAGTATTTT.

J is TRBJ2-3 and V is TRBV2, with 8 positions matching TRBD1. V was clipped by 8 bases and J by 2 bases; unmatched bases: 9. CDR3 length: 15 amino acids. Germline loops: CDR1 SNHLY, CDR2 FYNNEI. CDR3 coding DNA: TGTGCCAGCGATTTGGACAGGGCGTACACAGATACGCAGTATTTT. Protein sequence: CASDLDRAYTDTQYF.

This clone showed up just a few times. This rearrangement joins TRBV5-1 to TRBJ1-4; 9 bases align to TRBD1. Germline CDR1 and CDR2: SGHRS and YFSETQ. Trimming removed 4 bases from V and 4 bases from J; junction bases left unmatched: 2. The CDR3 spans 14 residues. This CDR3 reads CASSPGQGNEKLFF. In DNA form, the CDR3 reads TGCGCCAGCAGCCCGGGACAGGGTAATGAAAAACTGTTTTTT.

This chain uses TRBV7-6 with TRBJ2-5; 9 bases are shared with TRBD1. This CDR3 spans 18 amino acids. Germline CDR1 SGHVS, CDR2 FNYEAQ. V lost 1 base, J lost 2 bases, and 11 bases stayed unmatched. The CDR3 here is CASSLGGPGTGRQETQYF. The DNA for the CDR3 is TGTGCCAGCAGCTTAGGTGGTCCCGGGACAGGGCGGCAAGAGACCCAGTACTTC.

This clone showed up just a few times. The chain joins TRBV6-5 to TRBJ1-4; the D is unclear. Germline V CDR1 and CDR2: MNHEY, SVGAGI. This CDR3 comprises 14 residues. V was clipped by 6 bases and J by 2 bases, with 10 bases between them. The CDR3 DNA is TGTGCCAGCAGCGACGCAGCGACTAATGAAAAACTGTTTTTT. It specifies CASSDAATNEKLFF.